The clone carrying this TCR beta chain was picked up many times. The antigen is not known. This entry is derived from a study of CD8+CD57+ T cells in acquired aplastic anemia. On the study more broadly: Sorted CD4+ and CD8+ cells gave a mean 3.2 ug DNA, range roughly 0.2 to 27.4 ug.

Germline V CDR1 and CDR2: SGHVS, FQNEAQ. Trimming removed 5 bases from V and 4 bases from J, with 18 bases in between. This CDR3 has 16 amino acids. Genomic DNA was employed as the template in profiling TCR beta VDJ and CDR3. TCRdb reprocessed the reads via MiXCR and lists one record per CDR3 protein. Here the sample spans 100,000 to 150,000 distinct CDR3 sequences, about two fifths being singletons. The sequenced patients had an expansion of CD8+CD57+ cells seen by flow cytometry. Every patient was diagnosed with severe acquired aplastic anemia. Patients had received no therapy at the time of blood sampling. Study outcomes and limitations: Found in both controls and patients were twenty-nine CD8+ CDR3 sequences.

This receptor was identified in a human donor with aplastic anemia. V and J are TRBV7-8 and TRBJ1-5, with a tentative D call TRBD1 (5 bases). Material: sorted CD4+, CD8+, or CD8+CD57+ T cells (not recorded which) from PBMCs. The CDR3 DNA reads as TGTGCCAGCAGCCCAAGAGCCGGGACGGGGAATCAGCCCCAGCATTTT. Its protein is CASSPRAGTGNQPQHF.